This TCR beta chain was recovered during a study of spatial heterogeneity in lung cancer. Background on the study: Available follow-up PBMC samples were sequenced, at a median of approximately 24 months post-resection. Raw-read counts averaged over ten per unique TCR and UMI combination. The study's findings and limits: Expanded tumor TCRs that were ubiquitous appeared in blood more at resection than follow-up.

The length of the CDR3 is 13 residues. The germline V gene encodes CDR1 SGHTA and CDR2 FQGNSA. Trimming stripped 5 bases from V and 4 bases from J, with 9 bases between. Time point indicated: blood at routine non-recurrence follow-up after resection. No cells were sorted before sequencing. The whole RNA sequenced was extracted from tumor, nontumor lung or frozen PBMC. This clonotype showed up just a few times. The antigen is not known. All TCR cDNA molecules were individually tagged with a unique molecular identifier. TCRdb itself ran the 5' RACE reads through MiXCR, one entry per CDR3 protein. This sample has about 120,000 distinct CDR3 sequences, with approximately 12% found just once.

The V gene is TRBV7-2, the J gene TRBJ2-1, with D hard to call. This clonotype originated in a male donor with early-stage non-small cell lung cancer. The sample consisted of PBMCs, taken at follow-up. The CDR3 bases are TGTGCCAGCAGCATAACTGTATACAATGAGCAGTTCTTC. This gives the protein CASSITVYNEQFF.